The 18 T cell receptor beta chains reported below all come from one sample, sequenced in a study of OX40 agonist ivuxolimab in advanced cancers. Profiled with immunoSEQ multiplex PCR; TCRdb holds only in-frame clones, not every one. The data hold tens of thousands of clones, with around 85% observed a single time. The starting material was CD4+ or CD8+ T cells sorted from blood, obtained in a trial of the OX40 agonist ivuxolimab. The source of these receptors is an adult with an advanced solid tumor such as melanoma, head and neck, liver or kidney cancer.

The gene calls are TRBV29-1 and TRBJ1-3, with no clear D. The CDR3 runs to 13 residues. Trimming took 4 bases from V and 4 from J, leaving 11 bases between them. Germline assignment: CDR1 SQVTM and CDR2 ANQGSEA. The CDR3 bases are TGCAGCGTTGCGAACACCGTGGGAAACACCATATATTTT. Translation gives CSVANTVGNTIYF.

J is TRBJ1-6 and V is TRBV5-6; D unresolved. Trimming stripped 3 bases from V and 8 bases from J, with 9 bases between. Germline V CDR1 and CDR2: SGHDT, YYEEEE. The CDR3 is 13 amino acids. CDR3 sequence reads: CASSYTSDSPLHF. The CDR3 DNA reads as TGTGCCAGCAGCTATACCTCTGATTCACCCCTCCACTTT.

The chain employs TRBV28 and TRBJ2-5; D might be TRBD2 (6 bases). V was cut by 8 bases and J by 4 bases, with 14 bases left in between. The CDR3 runs 13 residues. CDR1 and CDR2 (germline): MDHEN, SYDVKM. CDR3 region: CASVKWRGETQYF. CDR3 nucleotides: TGTGCCAGCGTTAAGTGGCGGGGAGAGACCCAGTACTTC.

The table lists this clone with a few counts. The chain is built from TRBV5-4 and TRBJ2-7, with 7 nucleotides matching TRBD1. Trimming took 4 bases from V and 4 from J; bases not matched to a gene: 2. Germline V CDR1 and CDR2: SGHNT, YYREEE (reference sequence). The CDR3 extends over 12 amino acids. CDR3 sequence (DNA): TGTGCCAGCAGCACGACAGGGTACGAGCAGTACTTC. It specifies CASSTTGYEQYF.

A note on this clone: The same CDR3 is also encoded by other DNA sequences in this sample. The V and J genes are TRBV18 and TRBJ2-5, with D maybe TRBD1 (6 bases). Trimming took 3 bases from V and 5 from J, leaving 7 bases between them. Germline CDR1 reads KGHSH; CDR2 reads LQKENI. The CDR3 has 12 amino acids. The CDR3 sequence: CASSPRGETQYF. Here the CDR3 DNA reads TGTGCCAGCTCACCGAGGGGGGAGACCCAGTACTTC.

The chain uses TRBV27 and TRBJ2-1, with a possible D match to TRBD2 (6 bases). Trimming took off 4 bases at V and 6 bases at J, with 19 bases between the two ends. CDR1 MNHEY and CDR2 SMNVEV come from the germline V gene (reference sequence). The CDR3 is 16 residues long. CDR3 sequence: CASSSHGPGGVNEQFF. In DNA, the CDR3 is TGTGCCAGCAGTTCCCACGGCCCGGGCGGGGTCAATGAGCAGTTCTTC.

This clone was detected only a few times. V is TRBV30 and J is TRBJ1-2, with no clear D. Germline CDR1 GTSNPN, CDR2 SVGIG (reference sequence). Trimming removed 0 bases from V and 8 bases from J, with 16 bases in between. This CDR3 is 14 amino acids long. The CDR3 here is CAWSVKGQVGGYTF. The CDR3 DNA reads TGTGCCTGGAGTGTAAAGGGCCAGGTAGGAGGCTACACCTTC.

A few counts support this clone. This sample also contains other DNA sequences that code for the same CDR3. The gene calls are TRBV30 and TRBJ2-7, with D perhaps matching TRBD1 or TRBD2 (5 bases each). The CDR3 is 15 amino acids. Germline CDR1 is GTSNPN and CDR2 is SVGIG (reference sequence). Trimming cost V 3 bases and J 4 bases, with 19 bases left between them. CDR3 sequence reads: CAWRRWGGGVYEQYF. The CDR3, as DNA: TGTGCCTGGAGGAGGTGGGGTGGGGGTGTGTACGAGCAGTACTTC.

The rearrangement links TRBV9 to TRBJ1-4, with D uncertain. The CDR3 has 15 residues. The V gene's germline CDR1 is SGDLS and CDR2 YYNGEE. V was clipped by 2 bases and J by 4 bases, with 12 bases between them. The CDR3 sequence is CASSVGRAVNEKLFF. In nucleotides, the CDR3 is TGTGCCAGCAGCGTCGGTCGAGCGGTTAATGAAAAACTGTTTTTT.

The CDR3 region has the DNA TGTGCCAGCTCACGTGGGGTCGGAGCTAGCACAGATACGCAGTATTTT. Amino acid sequence: CASSRGVGASTDTQYF. V is TRBV18 and J is TRBJ2-3; D is undetermined. CDR3 length: 16 residues. V lost 4 bases and J 0 bases, leaving 14 bases between the germline ends. CDR1 and CDR2 (germline): KGHSH, LQKENI. Supplemented by reference TRBV18 and TRBJ2-3, the full variable domain reads NAGVMQNPRHLVRRRGQEARLRCSPMKGHSHVYWYRQLPEEGLKFMVYLQKENIIDESGMPKERFSAEFPKEGPSILRIQQVVRGDSAAYFCASSRGVGASTDTQYFGPGTRLTVL.

The rearrangement joins TRBV5-1 to TRBJ2-5, with D possibly matching TRBD2 (5 bases). CDR1 is SGHRS, CDR2 YFSETQ, per germline. The CDR3 contains 15 residues. V lost 7 bases and J 0 bases, leaving 16 bases between the germline ends. The CDR3 region has the DNA TGCGCCAGCGCTCGGGGAATACCGTACCAAGAGACCCAGTACTTC. Residues: CASARGIPYQETQYF.

The V call is TRBV6-4, the J call TRBJ2-5; 8 bases fit TRBD1. J was trimmed by 5 bases and V by 8 bases; bases with no gene match: 10. This CDR3 has 14 residues. CDR1 is MRHNA, CDR2 SNTAGT, per germline. The CDR3 here is CASVDRVRVETQYF. The CDR3, as DNA: TGTGCCAGCGTGGACAGGGTTCGGGTGGAGACCCAGTACTTC.

The V and J genes are TRBV18 and TRBJ2-5; 10 bases align to TRBD2. Germline CDR1 reads KGHSH; CDR2 reads LQKENI. This CDR3 region has 14 residues. With V trimmed by 2 bases and J by 9 bases, 6 bases remained unmatched. The CDR3 sequence: CASSPRSSGGAQYF. CDR3 sequence (DNA): TGTGCCAGCTCACCAAGGTCTAGCGGGGGAGCCCAGTACTTC.

The chain recombines TRBV7-3 with TRBJ2-7; 8 bases line up with TRBD1. The trim removed 5 bases at V and 6 bases at J, leaving 6 bases unmatched. Germline V gene sequence: CDR1 SGHTA, CDR2 FQGTGA. The CDR3 spans 13 residues. The CDR3 here is CASSQWTGSEQYF. The CDR3 coding sequence is TGTGCCAGCAGCCAATGGACAGGGAGCGAGCAGTACTTC.

The J gene is TRBJ2-1, the V gene TRBV7-9; D not certain. The germline CDR1 and CDR2 sequences are SEHNR and FQNEAQ (reference sequence). V was cut by 5 bases and J by 15 bases, with 17 bases left in between. The CDR3 is 12 residues long. This chain's CDR3 is CASSPNSFGPFF. As DNA, the CDR3 is TGTGCCAGCAGCCCCAACTCGTTCGGCCCGTTCTTC.

The CDR3 region has the DNA TGTGCCTGGAGCATAAGGGGGGTGGGCAATGAGCAGTTCTTC. Residues: CAWSIRGVGNEQFF. The chain is built from TRBV30 and TRBJ2-1; possibly TRBD1 or TRBD2 for D (6 bases each). The CDR3 has 14 residues. Trimming removed 3 bases from V and 6 bases from J, with 15 bases in between. CDR1 is GTSNPN, CDR2 SVGIG, per germline (reference sequence).

This chain uses TRBV6-4 with TRBJ1-5, with D unclear. CDR1 and CDR2 (germline): MRHNA, SNTAGT. V lost 4 bases and J lost 4, with 8 bases in between. The CDR3 runs to 13 residues. The chain's CDR3 is CASSVELNQPQHF. The CDR3 DNA follows: TGTGCCAGCAGTGTGGAGTTGAATCAGCCCCAGCATTTT.

The chain joins TRBV11-3 to TRBJ2-5; 15 positions match TRBD2. The trim removed 5 bases at V and 2 bases at J, leaving 3 bases unmatched. The CDR3 is 16 residues long. The V gene's germline CDR1 is SGHNT and CDR2 YENEEA. For the CDR3, the DNA is TGTGCCAGCAGCCCGGGACTAGCGGGAGGACAAGAGACCCAGTACTTC. It yields the protein CASSPGLAGGQETQYF.